Listed here are 23 T cell receptor beta chains from one sample, sequenced in a study of T cell responses to AZD1222 COVID-19 vaccine. Repertoires were generated with immunoSEQ multiplex PCR, while TCRdb's copy carries only in-frame clones and drops some. The profile covers tens of thousands of clones, with roughly 90% appearing a single time and roughly 4.7% taken by the ten largest. The sample consisted of peripheral blood, taken 28 days after the second AZD1222 dose. All receptors derive from an adult who received the AZD1222 COVID-19 vaccine.

The rearrangement links TRBV19 to TRBJ1-4; D not certain. This CDR3 contains 14 residues. V lost 3 bases and J lost 8, with 13 bases in between. Germline CDR1 and CDR2: LNHDA and SQIVND (reference sequence). The DNA for the CDR3 is TGTGCCAGTAGTATGTTGAGGGATTCCGAAAAACTGTTTTTT. Its protein is CASSMLRDSEKLFF.

Remarks on this clone: This CDR3 is missing its conserved last phenylalanine or tryptophan, likely due to a read error. The DNA is omitted, as the CDR3 cannot be located on it reliably, and the CDR3 follows TCRdb's listing. The chain couples TRBV11-3 to TRBJ1-1. In germline, CDR1 is SGHNT, CDR2 YENEEA. The CDR3 has 9 amino acids, counting both end residues. CDR3 protein: CASRKGPPP.

The chain is built from TRBV5-6 and TRBJ1-5; D remains unclear. V lost 2 bases to trimming and J lost 5 bases, with 5 bases between them. Germline assignment: CDR1 SGHDT and CDR2 YYEEEE. This CDR3 region has 12 residues. Here the CDR3 reads CASSFQDQPQHF. CDR3 DNA sequence: TGTGCCAGCAGCTTTCAGGATCAGCCCCAGCATTTT.

This clone was seen a single time. The chain couples TRBV7-9 to TRBJ1-1; D gene unclear. This CDR3 has 14 residues. Germline V gene data show CDR1 as SEHNR and CDR2 as FQNEAQ (reference sequence). Trimming took 5 bases from V and 1 from J, leaving 11 bases between them. CDR3 residues: CASSPSGGNTEAFF. The CDR3 DNA reads as TGTGCCAGCAGCCCGTCGGGAGGGAACACTGAAGCTTTCTTT.

The chain recombines TRBV25-1 with TRBJ1-3; D gene uncertain. The germline V and J ends were trimmed by 5 bases and 2 bases, with 16 bases remaining between them. CDR3 length equals 16 residues. The germline gives CDR1 MGHDK, CDR2 SYGVNS. The CDR3 sequence: CASSPTSFIPGNTIYF. CDR3 DNA sequence: TGTGCCAGCAGTCCCACATCATTTATCCCTGGAAACACCATATATTTT.

The rearrangement uses TRBV11-2 and TRBJ1-2, with D possibly being TRBD1 (6 bases). V was cut by 7 bases and J by 5 bases, with 23 bases left in between. The CDR3 is made up of 16 amino acids. CDR1 and CDR2 (germline): SGHAT, FQNNGV. The CDR3 spells CASTSNTGSLRYGYTF. The CDR3 coding sequence is TGTGCCAGCACCTCGAATACAGGGTCCCTAAGATATGGCTACACCTTC.

This chain uses TRBV4-1 with TRBJ1-2; TRBD1 aligns across 7 bases. CDR1 MGHRA and CDR2 YSYEKL come from the germline V gene. Losses at the gene ends were 4 bases for V and 5 bases for J; bases not matched to a gene: 7. The CDR3 runs to 14 residues. In DNA, the CDR3 is TGCGCCAGCAGCCCAAGACAGGGTGGATATGGCTACACCTTC. Amino acids: CASSPRQGGYGYTF.

Here the CDR3 DNA reads TGCAGCGTTTCGGGACAGGGCAATCAGCCCCAGCATTTT. Translating it yields CSVSGQGNQPQHF. V and J are TRBV29-1 and TRBJ1-5; TRBD1 aligns across 8 bases. Germline CDR1 reads SQVTM; CDR2 reads ANQGSEA. The CDR3 consists of 13 residues. Trimming at V came to 5 bases and at J to 2 bases, leaving 2 bases not matched to a gene.

This rearrangement joins TRBV7-2 to TRBJ1-1; D is possibly TRBD1 (6 bases). Trimming left V 5 bases short and J 4 bases short, with 17 bases between. Germline V gives CDR1 SGHTA, CDR2 FQGNSA. This CDR3 has 15 residues. For the CDR3, the DNA is TGTGCCAGCAGCGCCCAACAGGGAGTAGGCACTGAAGCTTTCTTT. It specifies CASSAQQGVGTEAFF.

The gene calls are TRBV12-3 or TRBV12-4 and TRBJ2-7, with D hard to call. Trimming stripped 4 bases from V and 9 bases from J, with 10 bases between. This CDR3 region has 11 residues. CDR3: CASSYERRQYF. The CDR3 DNA reads TGTGCCAGCAGTTACGAGAGGCGGCAGTACTTC.

The V and J genes are TRBV11-2 and TRBJ1-6; TRBD1 might be the D (5 bases). Trimming shortened V by 6 bases and J by 10 bases, and 13 bases separated the two germline ends. Germline V gene data show CDR1 as SGHAT and CDR2 as FQNNGV. CDR3 length: 13 amino acids. In DNA, the CDR3 is TGTGCCAGCAGGACTTGGGGGGAATCACCCCTCCACTTT. This sequence encodes CASRTWGESPLHF.

The genes are TRBV5-1 and TRBJ2-6, with 9 bases that match TRBD1. The germline CDR1 and CDR2 sequences are SGHRS and YFSETQ. There are 16 residues in the CDR3. Germline trimming cut 4 bases from V and 3 bases from J; bases unmatched to any gene: 5. The CDR3 nucleotides are TGCGCCAGCAGCCTACAGGGGGCATTTGGGGCCAACGTCCTGACTTTC. Translating gives CASSLQGAFGANVLTF.

V gene TRBV6-4 combines with J gene TRBJ1-2; 10 bases align to TRBD1. CDR1 and CDR2 (germline): MRHNA, SNTAGT. CDR3 length equals 13 residues. Germline trimming cut 6 bases from V and 7 bases from J; bases unmatched to any gene: 5. CDR3 protein: CASRAGTGVGYTF. The CDR3 DNA follows: TGTGCCAGCAGGGCCGGGACAGGGGTTGGCTACACCTTC.

V gene TRBV28 combines with J gene TRBJ1-5, with a weak D call TRBD1 (5 bases). Germline CDR1 is MDHEN and CDR2 is SYDVKM. This CDR3 is 15 amino acids long. Trimming shortened V by 2 bases and J by 1 base, and 9 bases separated the two germline ends. The CDR3: CASSLIWGSNQPQHF. CDR3 in DNA: TGTGCCAGCAGTTTAATTTGGGGGAGCAATCAGCCCCAGCATTTT.

This clone showed up just a few times. This chain's CDR3 is CASSQDGRKQETQYF. In nucleotides, the CDR3 is TGTGCCAGCAGCCAAGATGGCAGAAAACAAGAGACCCAGTACTTC. The chain couples TRBV4-2 to TRBJ2-5; no definite D call. The CDR3 runs 15 residues. Germline V lookup: CDR1 LGHNA, CDR2 YNFKEQ. Trimming took 0 bases from V and 2 from J, leaving 10 bases between them.

In this sample, this clone turned up once. The chain couples TRBV3-1 (or the pseudogene TRBV3-2) to TRBJ1-2, with no clear D. This CDR3 comprises 12 residues. Per germline, CDR1 LGHDT and CDR2 YNNKEL (reference sequence). Trimming removed 0 bases at V and 8 bases at J, with 7 bases between. CDR3 loop: CASSQEAQGYTF. The CDR3 DNA follows: TGTGCCAGCAGCCAAGAGGCGCAGGGCTACACCTTC.

The V call is TRBV19, the J call TRBJ2-2; 7 bases are a match to TRBD1. The CDR3 extends over 15 amino acids. V was pared by 7 bases and J by 2 bases, with 7 bases of the junction left unmatched. Germline V gives CDR1 LNHDA, CDR2 SQIVND (reference sequence). The CDR3 loop reads CASTRGTDNTGELFF. The CDR3 DNA is TGTGCCAGTACAAGGGGGACAGACAACACCGGGGAGCTGTTTTTT. Based on the CDR3 plus reference TRBV19 and TRBJ2-2, the full variable domain is DGGITQSPKYLFRKEGQNVTLSCEQNLNHDAMYWYRQDPGQGLRLIYYSQIVNDFQKGDIAEGYSVSREKKESFPLTVTSAQKNPTAFYLCASTRGTDNTGELFFGEGSRLTVL.

J is TRBJ1-5 and V is TRBV6-2 or TRBV6-3; possibly TRBD1 for D (5 bases). The CDR3 spans 15 residues. V dropped 6 bases and J dropped 7 bases, with 19 bases sitting between them. Germline CDR1 reads MNHEY; CDR2 reads SVGEGT. The CDR3 is CASSVYRPLGQPQHF. The CDR3 DNA is TGTGCCAGCAGCGTGTACAGGCCTCTCGGACAGCCCCAGCATTTT.

V is TRBV10-3 and J is TRBJ1-2; weak D call: TRBD1 (5 bases). CDR3 length: 16 residues. From germline, CDR1 is ENHRY and CDR2 SYGVKD. With 2 bases removed from V and 0 bases from J, the gap between germline ends came to 13 bases. CDR3 amino acids: CAISEPAGQTNYGYTF. In DNA form, the CDR3 reads TGTGCCATCAGTGAGCCGGCAGGGCAAACTAACTATGGCTACACCTTC.

The chain links TRBV29-1 to TRBJ2-1; the D call may be TRBD1 or TRBD2 (5 bases each). Germline V gives CDR1 SQVTM, CDR2 ANQGSEA. CDR3 length equals 14 residues. Trimming shortened V by 7 bases and J by 7 bases, and 20 bases separated the two germline ends. The CDR3 loop is CSASGTRGENEQFF. The CDR3 DNA follows: TGCAGCGCCTCCGGGACCCGAGGAGAGAATGAGCAGTTCTTC.

The gene calls are TRBV19 and TRBJ2-3; 8 bases fit TRBD2. Germline V gene data show CDR1 as LNHDA and CDR2 as SQIVND (reference sequence). The CDR3 loop spans 16 amino acids. The ends lost 3 bases at V and 6 bases at J; junction bases unmatched: 11. The CDR3 nucleotides read TGTGCCAGTAGTATTAATGAGGCGGGAGGACGCGATACGCAGTATTTT. It yields the protein CASSINEAGGRDTQYF. Combining the CDR3 with reference TRBV19 and TRBJ2-3 gives the whole variable domain DGGITQSPKYLFRKEGQNVTLSCEQNLNHDAMYWYRQDPGQGLRLIYYSQIVNDFQKGDIAEGYSVSREKKESFPLTVTSAQKNPTAFYLCASSINEAGGRDTQYFGPGTRLTVL.

The V and J genes are TRBV21-1 and TRBJ1-2; the table assigns TRBD1, which was not confirmed against the DNA. TRBV21-1 is termed a pseudogene. There are 13 residues in the CDR3. The CDR3 DNA sequence: TGTGCCAGCAGCAAAGACAGGATCTATGGCTACACCTTC. Its translation: CASSKDRIYGYTF.

This clone was recorded once. This chain links TRBV4-3 with TRBJ2-3; possible D gene TRBD1, 6 bases. The CDR3 is 17 amino acids. Germline lookup yields CDR1 LGHNA and CDR2 YSLEER. V lost 0 bases and J lost 2, with 15 bases in between. The CDR3 nucleotides read TGCGCCAGCAGCCAAGATAGGGGGAACAGGTTCACAGATACGCAGTATTTT. Residues: CASSQDRGNRFTDTQYF.